The 10 T cell receptor beta chains reported below all come from one sample, sequenced in a study of PD-1 blockade in classical Hodgkin lymphoma. Relapse after autologous stem cell transplantation occurred in every patient, and brentuximab vedotin exposure varied. Negative selection with magnetic separation was used to purify CD4+ T cells from thawed PBMCs. Sequencing was performed with immunoSEQ multiplex PCR; in TCRdb, only in-frame clones are kept and a portion is missing. The sample holds approximately 25,000 clones, less than 90% seen once. The specimen was CD4+ T cells from blood, collected at baseline. The receptors originated from a human donor with classical Hodgkin lymphoma.

V gene TRBV4-2 combines with J gene TRBJ2-7, with TRBD1 matching over 9 bases. The CDR3 runs to 15 residues. V trimming: 0 bases; J trimming: 4 bases; junction bases outside the gene matches: 4. Germline V gene lookup returns CDR1 LGHNA and CDR2 YNFKEQ. The CDR3 protein is CASSQEGTGKYEQYF. DNA for the CDR3: TGTGCCAGCAGCCAAGAGGGGACAGGGAAGTACGAGCAGTACTTC.

This chain links TRBV5-1 with TRBJ1-2, with 7 bases that match TRBD1. The CDR3 loop spans 15 amino acids. CDR1 is SGHRS, CDR2 YFSETQ, per germline. V was clipped by 0 bases and J by 8 bases; unmatched bases: 10. The CDR3 loop is CASSLVAGGRYGYTF. As DNA, the CDR3 is TGCGCCAGCAGCTTGGTGGCAGGGGGTCGGTACGGCTACACCTTC.

The rearrangement links TRBV10-3 to TRBJ1-1; 7 nucleotides align to TRBD1. There are 18 residues in the CDR3. The germline gives CDR1 ENHRY, CDR2 SYGVKD. The junction had 11 bases not matched to a gene; V was cut back by 0 bases and J by 1 base. The CDR3: CAISESRGQRRRNTEAFF. In nucleotides, the CDR3 is TGTGCCATCAGTGAGTCAAGGGGACAGCGAAGGAGGAACACTGAAGCTTTCTTT.

The gene calls are TRBV18 and TRBJ2-7, with no clear D. The CDR3 consists of 11 residues. Germline loops: CDR1 KGHSH, CDR2 LQKENI. V gave up 5 bases and J gave up 4 bases, with 6 bases separating them. CDR3 coding DNA: TGTGCCAGCTCATCCGGGTACGAGCAGTACTTC. Amino acids: CASSSGYEQYF. Supplemented by reference TRBV18 and TRBJ2-7, the full variable domain reads NAGVMQNPRHLVRRRGQEARLRCSPMKGHSHVYWYRQLPEEGLKFMVYLQKENIIDESGMPKERFSAEFPKEGPSILRIQQVVRGDSAAYFCASSSGYEQYFGPGTRLTVT.

V and J are TRBV2 and TRBJ1-6; perhaps TRBD1 as D (6 bases). This CDR3 comprises 13 residues. The V and J ends lost 3 bases and 14 bases respectively, with 14 bases between them. Germline V lookup: CDR1 SNHLY, CDR2 FYNNEI. The CDR3 DNA follows: TGTGCCAGCAGTGAGCGGGGACAAGGATCCCTCCACTTT. Protein sequence: CASSERGQGSLHF.

This clone appeared a few times. The chain employs TRBV5-1 and TRBJ1-4; 7 nucleotides agree with TRBD1. The CDR3 is 13 residues long. V lost 5 bases and J lost 7; bases outside the gene matches: 5. The germline gives CDR1 SGHRS, CDR2 YFSETQ. The CDR3 DNA reads as TGCGCCAGCAGGAGGACAGGTTTTGAAAAACTGTTTTTT. This translates into CASRRTGFEKLFF.

About this clone: This specimen includes other DNA sequences encoding the same CDR3. This chain uses TRBV2 with TRBJ2-2, with D perhaps being TRBD1 or TRBD2 (7 bases each). CDR1 and CDR2 from the germline V gene are SNHLY and FYNNEI. The length of the CDR3 is 15 residues. V shed 5 bases and J shed 5 bases, with 15 bases lying between them. CDR3 in amino acids: CASSPTGRGTGELFF. The CDR3 nucleotides are TGTGCCAGCAGTCCGACAGGGAGGGGGACCGGGGAGCTGTTTTTT.

The V and J genes are TRBV6-6 and TRBJ2-7; no clear D gene. The CDR3 is 12 amino acids. Germline V gene sequence: CDR1 MNHNY, CDR2 SVGAGI (reference sequence). V was pared by 6 bases and J by 9 bases, with 15 bases between. CDR3 region: CASRPSGEGQYF. CDR3 nucleotides: TGTGCCAGCAGACCCTCCGGTGAAGGGCAGTACTTC.

The rearrangement uses TRBV7-9 and TRBJ1-1; D ambiguous. The germline V gene has CDR1 SEHNR and CDR2 FQNEAQ (reference sequence). V was pared by 3 bases and J by 4 bases, with 12 bases between. The CDR3 extends over 14 amino acids. The CDR3 nucleotides read TGTGCCAGCAGCTTGAGCCCCCGGGGCACTGAAGCTTTCTTT. Translation gives CASSLSPRGTEAFF.

J is TRBJ1-2 and V is TRBV6-5; TRBD1 matches at 7 bases. CDR3 length equals 14 residues. V dropped 7 bases and J dropped 4; count of bases not matched to a gene: 9. Germline lookup yields CDR1 MNHEY and CDR2 SVGAGI. This CDR3 reads CASNGQVSGYGYTF. CDR3 in DNA: TGTGCCAGCAATGGACAGGTCTCAGGCTATGGCTACACCTTC.